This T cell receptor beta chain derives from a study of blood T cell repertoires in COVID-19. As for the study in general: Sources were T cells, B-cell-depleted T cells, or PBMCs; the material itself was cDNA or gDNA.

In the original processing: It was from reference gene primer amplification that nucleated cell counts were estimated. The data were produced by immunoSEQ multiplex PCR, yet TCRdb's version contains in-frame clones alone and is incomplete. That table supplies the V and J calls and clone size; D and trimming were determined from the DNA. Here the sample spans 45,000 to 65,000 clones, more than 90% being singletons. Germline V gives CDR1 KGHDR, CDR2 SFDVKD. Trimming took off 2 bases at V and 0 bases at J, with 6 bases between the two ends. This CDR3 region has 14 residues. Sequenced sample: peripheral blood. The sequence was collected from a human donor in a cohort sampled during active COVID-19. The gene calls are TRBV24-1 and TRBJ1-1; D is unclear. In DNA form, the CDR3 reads TGTGCCACCAGTGATTCCGCAGTGAACACTGAAGCTTTCTTT. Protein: CATSDSAVNTEAFF.